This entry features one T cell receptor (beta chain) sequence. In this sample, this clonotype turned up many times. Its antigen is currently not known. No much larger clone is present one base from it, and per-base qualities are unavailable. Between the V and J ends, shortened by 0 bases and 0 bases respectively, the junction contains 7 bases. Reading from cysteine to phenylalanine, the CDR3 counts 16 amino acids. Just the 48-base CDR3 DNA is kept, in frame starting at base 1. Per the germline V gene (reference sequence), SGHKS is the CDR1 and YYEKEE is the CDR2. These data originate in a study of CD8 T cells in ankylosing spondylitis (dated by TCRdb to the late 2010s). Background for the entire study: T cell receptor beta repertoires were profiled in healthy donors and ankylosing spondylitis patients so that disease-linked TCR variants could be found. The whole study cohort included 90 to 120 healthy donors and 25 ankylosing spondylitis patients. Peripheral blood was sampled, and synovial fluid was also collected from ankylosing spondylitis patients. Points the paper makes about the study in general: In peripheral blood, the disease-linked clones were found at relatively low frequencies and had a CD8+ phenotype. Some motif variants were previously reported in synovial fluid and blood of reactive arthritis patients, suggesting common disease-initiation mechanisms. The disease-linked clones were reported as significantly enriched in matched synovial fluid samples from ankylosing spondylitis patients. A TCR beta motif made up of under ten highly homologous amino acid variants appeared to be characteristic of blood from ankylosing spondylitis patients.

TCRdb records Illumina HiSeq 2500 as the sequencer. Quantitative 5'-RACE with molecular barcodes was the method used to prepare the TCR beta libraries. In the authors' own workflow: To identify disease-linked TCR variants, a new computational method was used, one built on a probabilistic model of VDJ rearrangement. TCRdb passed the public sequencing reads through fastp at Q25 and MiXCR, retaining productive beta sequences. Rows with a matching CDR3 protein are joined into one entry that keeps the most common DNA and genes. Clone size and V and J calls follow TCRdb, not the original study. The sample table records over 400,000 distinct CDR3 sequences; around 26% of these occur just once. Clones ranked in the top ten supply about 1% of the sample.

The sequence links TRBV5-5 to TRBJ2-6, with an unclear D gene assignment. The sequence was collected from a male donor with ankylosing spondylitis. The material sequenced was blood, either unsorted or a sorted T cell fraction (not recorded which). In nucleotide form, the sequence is TGTGCCAGCAGCTTGGGTCAGAGCTCTGGGGCCAACGTCCTGACTTTC. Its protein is CASSLGQSSGANVLTF.